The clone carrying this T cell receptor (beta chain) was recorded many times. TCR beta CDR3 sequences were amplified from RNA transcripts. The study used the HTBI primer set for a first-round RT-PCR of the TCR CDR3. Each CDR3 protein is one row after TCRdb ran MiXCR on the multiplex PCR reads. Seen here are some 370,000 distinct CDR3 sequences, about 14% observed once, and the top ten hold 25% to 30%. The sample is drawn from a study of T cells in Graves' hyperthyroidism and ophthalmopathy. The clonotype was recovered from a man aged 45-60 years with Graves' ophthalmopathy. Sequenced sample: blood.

This CDR3 is CASSQQYSNQPQHF. CDR3 DNA: TGTGCCAGCAGCCAGCAATATAGCAATCAGCCCCAGCATTTT. The chain links TRBV3-1 to TRBJ1-5; no clear D gene. Germline CDR1 is LGHDT and CDR2 is YNNKEL (reference sequence). This CDR3 comprises 14 residues. Trimming stripped 3 bases from V and 0 bases from J, with 6 bases between.